This T cell receptor beta chain stems from a study of blood T cell repertoires in COVID-19 (TCRdb year 2020). As for the study more broadly: Samples covering the acute and convalescent phases of COVID-19 were provided by collaborators in the United States, Italy and Spain. The material from the prospective study consisted of cDNA or gDNA derived from T cells, B-cell-depleted T cells, or PBMCs. HLA class I and class II types, where available, came from metadata supplied by the sample provider rather than from assay-based typing. Samples came from the ongoing ImmuneRACE study (first 160 participants) plus 1,254 subjects from 6 global collaborators. The sample metadata nearly always contained a de-identified subject ID, COVID-19 status, age in years and sex. The repertoires were released in a freely available public database intended as a resource for research on the immune response to SARS-CoV-2. Subjects who had been exposed to COVID-19, were actively infected with it, or had recovered from it provided the deeply sampled blood TCRbeta repertoires that made up the dataset. The paper as a whole reports these results and caveats: Clinical and demographic metadata were provided uncurated, with the amount varying by source and participant.

Comments on this clone: Its specific antigen is unknown. Within one base of it there is no much larger clone, and no base qualities were kept.

V drops 3 bases and J drops 2 bases, leaving 12 bases in between. The CDR3 runs 15 amino acids, cysteine and phenylalanine included. Just the 45-base CDR3 DNA is kept, in frame starting at base 1. The CDR1 and CDR2 encoded by the germline V gene (reference sequence) are MNHEY and SMNVEV. TCRbeta CDR3 regions were amplified from genomic DNA by means of the immunoSEQ Assay, a bias-controlled multiplex PCR. Processing in the source paper ran as follows. Nucleated cell counts per sample were estimated from amplification of reference gene primers within the assay. To quantify the absolute abundance of each unique TCRbeta CDR3 rearrangement, sequence reads were collapsed and filtered. Productive Simpson clonality was computed per sample as the square root of Simpson's diversity index over productive rearrangements. This immuneACCESS table, as held by TCRdb, lists in-frame sequences with V and J called but not all clones. Of the missing ones, under half trace to an unresolved V gene in checked studies; the others have no known cause. V and J calls and clone size come straight from that table; D and trimming were deduced from the DNA. Present in this sample are some 300,000 clones, 65% to 90% of which were seen just once. About 4.2% of the sample rests with the top ten.

Enrolling through a virtual design, the prospective study's participants ranged in age from about 18 to 100 years and lived across 20 to 25 United States geographic areas. To assign participants to cohorts, the prospective study relied on clinical history that participants themselves reported in a screening survey and a study questionnaire. ImmuneRACE Cohort 3 recovered participants were defined by two consecutive negative NP/OP PCR tests, healthcare professional clearance, or symptom resolution. In the prospective study, mobile phlebotomists collected whole blood, serum and a nasopharyngeal or oropharyngeal swab from each participant. Additional blood draws and questionnaires over an approximately two-month period could optionally be provided by prospective study participants. Prospective study blood samples were shipped either frozen or at room temperature before DNA extraction.

The sequencing sample was made of PBMCs or T cells enriched from blood (not recorded which). The origin of this receptor is a young man who had recovered from COVID-19. The sequence is built from TRBV27 and TRBJ2-3; tentative D gene TRBD1, with 6 bases matching. The DNA sequence is TGTGCCAGCAGTTTTCAGGGGTTGCACACAGATACGCAGTATTTT. This yields the protein CASSFQGLHTDTQYF.